This T cell receptor (beta chain) appears in the sequencing data of a study of blood T cell repertoires in COVID-19. Looking at the study overall: Acute and convalescent COVID-19 specimens originated in the United States, Italy and Spain. T cells, B-cell-depleted T cells, or PBMCs supplied cDNA or gDNA.

Only in-frame clones appear in the TCRdb table, and some are missing; sequencing was by immunoSEQ multiplex PCR. The data contain around 69,000 clones, roughly 85% of them singletons. The CDR3 covers 15 residues. In germline, CDR1 is SGHKS, CDR2 YYEKEE (reference sequence). Trimming left V 4 bases short and J 1 base short, with 14 bases between. The chain uses TRBV5-5 and TRBJ1-2; no definite D call. The source is a woman aged 55 to 70 with acute or convalescent COVID-19. Material for sequencing was peripheral blood. The CDR3 sequence is CASSPPGGFNYGYTF. The CDR3 bases are TGTGCCAGCAGCCCCCCCGGTGGTTTTAACTATGGCTACACCTTC.